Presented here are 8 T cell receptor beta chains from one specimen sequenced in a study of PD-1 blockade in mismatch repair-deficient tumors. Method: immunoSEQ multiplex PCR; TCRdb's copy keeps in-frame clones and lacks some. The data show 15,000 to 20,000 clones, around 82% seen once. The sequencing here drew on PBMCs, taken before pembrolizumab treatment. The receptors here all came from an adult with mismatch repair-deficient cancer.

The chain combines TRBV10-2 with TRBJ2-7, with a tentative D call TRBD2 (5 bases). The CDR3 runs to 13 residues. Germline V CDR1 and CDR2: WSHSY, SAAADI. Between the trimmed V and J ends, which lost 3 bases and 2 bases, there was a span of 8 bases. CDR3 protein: CASSDDGAYEQYF. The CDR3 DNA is TGCGCCAGCAGTGATGACGGGGCCTACGAGCAGTACTTC.

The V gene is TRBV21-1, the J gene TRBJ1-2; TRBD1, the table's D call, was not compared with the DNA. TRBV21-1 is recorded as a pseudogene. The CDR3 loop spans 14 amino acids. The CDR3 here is CASSKFTAGVGYTF. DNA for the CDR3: TGTGCCAGCAGCAAATTTACCGCAGGGGTTGGCTACACCTTC.

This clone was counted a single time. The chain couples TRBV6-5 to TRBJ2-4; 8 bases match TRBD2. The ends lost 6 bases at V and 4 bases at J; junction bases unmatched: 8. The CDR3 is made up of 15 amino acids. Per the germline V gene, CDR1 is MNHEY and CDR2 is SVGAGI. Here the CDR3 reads CASRAAGVGKNIQYF. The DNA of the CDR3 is TGTGCCAGCAGGGCAGCGGGAGTCGGGAAAAACATTCAGTACTTC.

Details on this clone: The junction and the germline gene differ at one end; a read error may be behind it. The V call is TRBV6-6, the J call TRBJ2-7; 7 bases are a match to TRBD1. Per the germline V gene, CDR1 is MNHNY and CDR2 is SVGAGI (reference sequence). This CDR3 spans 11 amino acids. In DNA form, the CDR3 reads TGTGCCAGCAGAAACGACAGGGACCTGAGCTTC. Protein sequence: CASRNDRDLSF.

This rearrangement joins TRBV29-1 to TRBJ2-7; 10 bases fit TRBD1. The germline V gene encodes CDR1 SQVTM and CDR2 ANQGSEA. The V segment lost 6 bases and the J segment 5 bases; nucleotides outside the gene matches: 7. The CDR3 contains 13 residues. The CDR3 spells CSVLGTGENEQYF. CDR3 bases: TGCAGCGTCTTAGGGACAGGGGAAAACGAGCAGTACTTC.

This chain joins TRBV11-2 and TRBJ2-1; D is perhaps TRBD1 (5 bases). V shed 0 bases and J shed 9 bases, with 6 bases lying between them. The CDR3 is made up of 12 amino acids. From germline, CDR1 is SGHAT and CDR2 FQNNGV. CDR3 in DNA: TGTGCCAGCAGCTTAGATCAGGGTGAGCAGTTCTTC. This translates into CASSLDQGEQFF.

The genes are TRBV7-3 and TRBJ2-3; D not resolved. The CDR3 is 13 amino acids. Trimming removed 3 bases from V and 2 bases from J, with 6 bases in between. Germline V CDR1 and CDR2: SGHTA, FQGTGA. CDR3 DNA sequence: TGTGCCAGCAGCTTCGACACCACAGATACGCAGTATTTT. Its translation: CASSFDTTDTQYF. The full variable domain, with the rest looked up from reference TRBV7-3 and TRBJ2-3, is GAGVSQTPSNKVTEKGKYVELRCDPISGHTALYWYRQSLGQGPEFLIYFQGTGAADDSGLPNDRFFAVRPEGSVSTLKIQRTERGDSAVYLCASSFDTTDTQYFGPGTRLTVL.

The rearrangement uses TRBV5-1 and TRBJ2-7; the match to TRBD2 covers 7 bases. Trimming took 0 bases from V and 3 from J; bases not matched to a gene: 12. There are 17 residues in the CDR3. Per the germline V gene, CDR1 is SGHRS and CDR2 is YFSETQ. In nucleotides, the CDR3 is TGCGCCAGCAGCTTGGCCCTAAGGGGCGGGAGTGGCTACGAGCAGTACTTC. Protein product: CASSLALRGGSGYEQYF.